Listed below are T cell receptor beta chains from one sample, sequenced in a study of blood T cell repertoires in COVID-19. The table came from immunoSEQ multiplex PCR; TCRdb's copy has only in-frame clones and leaves some out. The data show about 250,000 clones, just over 85% seen once. The source material was PBMCs or T cells enriched from blood (not recorded which). The receptor source for this set is a man between 18 and 35 years old who had recovered from COVID-19. CDR3s include the opening cysteine and the closing phenylalanine or tryptophan. The order of the fields is CDR3 protein, CDR3 DNA, clone size, V gene, J gene, D gene. D genes are given only for firm matches. A row's size may be missing; if present it is once, few, many or a size class.

cdr3_aa: CASSQVVAANTGELFF
cdr3_nt: TGTGCCAGCAGCCAAGTGGTAGCGGCGAACACCGGGGAGCTGTTTTTT
clone_size: -
v_call: TRBV4-2
j_call: TRBJ2-2
d_call: -

cdr3_aa: CASSLGQGASYGYTF
cdr3_nt: TGTGCCAGCAGCTTGGGACAGGGGGCATCCTATGGCTACACCTTC
clone_size: -
v_call: TRBV5-4
j_call: TRBJ1-2
d_call: TRBD1

cdr3_aa: CATSREVRGAYEQYF
cdr3_nt: TGTGCCACCAGCAGAGAAGTGCGGGGAGCCTACGAGCAGTACTTC
clone_size: -
v_call: TRBV15
j_call: TRBJ2-7
d_call: -

cdr3_aa: CASSLVAGATPRHEQFF
cdr3_nt: TGTGCCAGCAGCTTAGTTGCGGGAGCAACCCCTAGGCATGAGCAGTTCTTC
clone_size: once
v_call: TRBV7-9
j_call: TRBJ2-1
d_call: TRBD2

cdr3_aa: CASSFQPTGTGISSYEQYF
cdr3_nt: TGTGCCAGCAGCTTTCAACCGACCGGGACAGGGATCTCATCCTACGAGCAGTACTTC
clone_size: -
v_call: TRBV11-3
j_call: TRBJ2-7
d_call: TRBD1

cdr3_aa: CASSLGAGGTTDTQYF
cdr3_nt: TGTGCCAGCAGCTTAGGAGCGGGGGGAACCACAGATACGCAGTATTTT
clone_size: -
v_call: TRBV11-2
j_call: TRBJ2-3
d_call: TRBD2

cdr3_aa: CASSPKGLAGGYNEQFF
cdr3_nt: TGCGCCAGCAGCCCCAAGGGGCTAGCGGGAGGCTACAATGAGCAGTTCTTC
clone_size: -
v_call: TRBV5-1
j_call: TRBJ2-1
d_call: TRBD2

cdr3_aa: CASSARTSGSEETQYF
cdr3_nt: TGTGCCAGCAGTGCCCGGACTAGCGGGAGTGAAGAGACCCAGTACTTC
clone_size: few
v_call: TRBV27
j_call: TRBJ2-5
d_call: TRBD2

cdr3_aa: CASSQGAPQGGSNQPQHF
cdr3_nt: TGTGCCAGCAGCCAAGGAGCCCCTCAGGGTGGAAGCAATCAGCCCCAGCATTTT
clone_size: -
v_call: TRBV3-1/TRBV3-2
j_call: TRBJ1-5
d_call: -

cdr3_aa: CASSITSGNTGELFF
cdr3_nt: TGTGCCAGTAGTATCACTAGCGGAAACACCGGGGAGCTGTTTTTT
clone_size: once
v_call: TRBV19
j_call: TRBJ2-2
d_call: TRBD2

cdr3_aa: CASSLFHRGNTEAFF
cdr3_nt: TGTGCCAGCAGCTTATTCCACAGGGGGAACACTGAAGCTTTCTTT
clone_size: once
v_call: TRBV7-8
j_call: TRBJ1-1
d_call: TRBD1

cdr3_aa: CASSLRRGTGELFF
cdr3_nt: TGTGCCAGCAGCCTAAGAAGGGGTACCGGGGAGCTGTTTTTT
clone_size: -
v_call: TRBV5-6
j_call: TRBJ2-2
d_call: -

cdr3_aa: CASSLQGATIYGYTF
cdr3_nt: TGTGCCAGCAGCTTGCAGGGGGCGACCATCTATGGCTACACCTTC
clone_size: -
v_call: TRBV5-8
j_call: TRBJ1-2
d_call: TRBD1

cdr3_aa: CASSRTGGTDTQYF
cdr3_nt: TGTGCCAGCAGCCGGACAGGGGGAACAGATACGCAGTATTTT
clone_size: -
v_call: TRBV7-9
j_call: TRBJ2-3
d_call: TRBD1

cdr3_aa: CASSPPGDFAGYTF
cdr3_nt: TGTGCCAGCTCACCACCAGGGGACTTTGCTGGCTACACCTTC
clone_size: once
v_call: TRBV18
j_call: TRBJ1-2
d_call: -